The 22 T cell receptor beta chains below come from one sample, sequenced in a study of beta chain features in type 1 diabetes. Whole-study results and caveats: Across all four CD4+ subsets, people with type 1 diabetes showed modestly shorter TCRB CDR3s.

Sequencing targeted expressed TCRB transcripts, as all isolated RNA had been reverse transcribed. Profiling relied on immunoSEQ multiplex PCR, and the TCRdb table lists in-frame clones only, not all of them. Of around 300,000 clones detected, 14% to 15% appear once; the ten largest clones hold approximately 0.015%. Antigens for these TCRs are unknown. The sequenced sample was naive CD4+ T cells from blood. All receptors derive from a man younger than 35 with type 1 diabetes.

There are a few counts of this clone. The rearrangement joins TRBV18 to TRBJ2-1, with 9 positions matching TRBD1. Germline assignment: CDR1 KGHSH and CDR2 LQKENI. J gave up 6 bases and V 5 bases, and 8 bases lay outside the gene matches. This CDR3 region has 15 residues. The chain's CDR3 is CASSTGQGRINEQFF. The CDR3 coding sequence is TGTGCCAGCTCAACGGGACAGGGACGGATCAATGAGCAGTTCTTC.

This chain joins TRBV7-9 and TRBJ2-2; 8 bases match TRBD1. CDR3 size: 15 residues. V gave up 5 bases and J gave up 6 bases; unmatched junction bases: 8. Germline loops: CDR1 SEHNR, CDR2 FQNEAQ (reference sequence). CDR3 in DNA: TGTGCCAGCAGCCCCGGGACAGGCTATCCCGGGGAGCTGTTTTTT. Its protein product is CASSPGTGYPGELFF.

Only a few counts were recorded for this clone. V gene TRBV18 combines with J gene TRBJ2-5; 9 positions match TRBD2. The CDR3 is 17 residues long. Germline trimming cut 0 bases from V and 0 bases from J; bases unmatched to any gene: 5. Germline V gene sequence: CDR1 KGHSH, CDR2 LQKENI. This CDR3 reads CASSPPGTSRYQETQYF. The CDR3 DNA reads TGTGCCAGCTCACCACCAGGGACTAGCCGATACCAAGAGACCCAGTACTTC.

The gene calls are TRBV6-5 and TRBJ2-5; no clear D. Trimming stripped 6 bases from V and 5 bases from J, with 16 bases between. Germline V gene data show CDR1 as MNHEY and CDR2 as SVGAGI. The CDR3 sequence is 14 residues long. CDR3 protein: CASSLQTSLETQYF. CDR3 DNA sequence: TGTGCCAGCAGCCTACAGACATCTTTGGAGACCCAGTACTTC.

V gene TRBV27 combines with J gene TRBJ1-5; 9 nucleotides align to TRBD1. With V trimmed by 4 bases and J by 1 base, 23 bases remained unmatched. Germline CDR1 and CDR2: MNHEY and SMNVEV (reference sequence). CDR3 length: 22 amino acids. The CDR3 nucleotides read TGTGCCAGCAGTTCCGGGACAGGGTACCCGGGCCGACCATTTGGCAGCAATCAGCCCCAGCATTTT. Amino acids: CASSSGTGYPGRPFGSNQPQHF.

This clone was counted between two and nine times. The CDR3 DNA reads as TGTGCCAGCAGTGAATCCGGTCAGGACGAGCAGTACTTC. Translation gives CASSESGQDEQYF. The chain uses TRBV25-1 and TRBJ2-7; D not resolved. V was cut by 1 base and J by 5 bases, with 9 bases left in between. The CDR3 has 13 residues. The germline CDR1 and CDR2 sequences are MGHDK and SYGVNS.

The rearrangement uses TRBV2 and TRBJ2-7, with D tentatively TRBD1 (6 bases). CDR3 length: 16 residues. Germline lookup yields CDR1 SNHLY and CDR2 FYNNEI. Deletions cut 8 bases from V and 11 bases from J, with 31 bases between. The CDR3, as DNA: TGTGCCAGCCACGCAAAATACTTGTGGCCAGGGGATGTGGAGTACTTC. Its protein is CASHAKYLWPGDVEYF.

This clone was found a few times. The chain uses TRBV7-2 and TRBJ2-3; no clear D gene. V dropped 3 bases and J dropped 2 bases, with 9 bases sitting between them. Germline loops: CDR1 SGHTA, CDR2 FQGNSA. The CDR3 spans 14 residues. The CDR3 is CASSLRMSTDTQYF. The CDR3 DNA follows: TGTGCCAGCAGCTTGAGGATGTCCACAGATACGCAGTATTTT.

V and J are TRBV1 and TRBJ1-3; the D call in the table, TRBD1, was not verified against the DNA. TRBV1 is a pseudogene locus. The CDR3 extends over 15 amino acids. CDR3 residues: CTSSCRQVVGNTIYF. Written as DNA, the CDR3 is TGCACCAGCAGCTGCCGACAGGTGGTAGGCAACACCATATATTTT.

In DNA form, the CDR3 reads TGTGCCAGCAGCTTGGGGGAGGGCTTACAGCCCCAGCATTTT. It translates to CASSLGEGLQPQHF. V gene TRBV7-2 combines with J gene TRBJ1-5; D is possibly TRBD1 (5 bases). The CDR3 is made up of 14 amino acids. V was shortened by 3 bases and J by 7 bases, with 13 bases between the two germline ends. Germline V gene lookup returns CDR1 SGHTA and CDR2 FQGNSA.

The rearrangement uses TRBV27 and TRBJ2-1; 14 bases map to TRBD2. From germline, CDR1 is MNHEY and CDR2 SMNVEV (reference sequence). The V segment lost 6 bases and the J segment 9 bases; nucleotides outside the gene matches: 4. The CDR3 spans 14 residues. The DNA for the CDR3 is TGTGCCAGCAGGGGGACTAGCGGGAGCGTTGAGCAGTTCTTC. Its translation: CASRGTSGSVEQFF.

This clone was detected a few times. Other nucleotide sequences in the sample specify the same CDR3. The genes are TRBV6-1 and TRBJ2-5, with D possibly TRBD1 on 6 matching bases. Germline lookup yields CDR1 MNHNS and CDR2 SASEGT. The V end was cut by 1 base, the J end by 5 bases, with 11 bases between. The CDR3 is 14 amino acids. CDR3 sequence (DNA): TGTGCCAGCAGTGAAGACAGGGTTCGGGAGACCCAGTACTTC. Protein: CASSEDRVRETQYF.

J is TRBJ1-1 and V is TRBV4-3; D gene ambiguous. There are 15 residues in the CDR3. Trimming took off 1 base at V and 4 bases at J, with 13 bases between the two ends. Looked up from germline, CDR1 is LGHNA and CDR2 is YSLEER. For the CDR3, the DNA is TGCGCCAGCAGCCAAGTCCCCGCGATTGGCACTGAAGCTTTCTTT. Protein sequence: CASSQVPAIGTEAFF.

The genes are TRBV27 and TRBJ2-4; possibly TRBD2 for D (5 bases). Trimming removed 6 bases at V and 1 base at J, with 16 bases between. The CDR3 has 16 residues. Germline values: CDR1 MNHEY, CDR2 SMNVEV (reference sequence). DNA for the CDR3: TGTGCCAGCAGAGAAACTAGTAATGGCGCCAAAAACATTCAGTACTTC. It translates to CASRETSNGAKNIQYF.

As to this clone: This specimen includes other DNA sequences encoding the same CDR3. The J gene is TRBJ2-1, the V gene TRBV18; D is perhaps TRBD2 (5 bases). The V gene lost 4 bases and the J gene lost 4 bases, with 11 bases spanning the gap. Germline CDR1 is KGHSH and CDR2 is LQKENI. This CDR3 contains 14 residues. Here the CDR3 reads CASSRGGPYNEQFF. The CDR3 DNA follows: TGTGCCAGCTCACGAGGAGGCCCTTACAATGAGCAGTTCTTC.

This clone was observed a few times. V is TRBV5-1 and J is TRBJ2-1; possible D gene TRBD2, 5 bases. The germline V and J ends were trimmed by 4 bases and 1 base, with 21 bases remaining between them. From germline, CDR1 is SGHRS and CDR2 YFSETQ. CDR3 size: 18 residues. The CDR3 DNA sequence: TGCGCCAGCAGCCCTAGCCCCAGCTTGGCAGGATCCTACAATGAGCAGTTCTTC. Its translation is CASSPSPSLAGSYNEQFF.

This rearrangement joins TRBV14 to TRBJ2-3; 8 bases align to TRBD1. The CDR3 covers 17 residues. CDR1 is SGHDN and CDR2 is FVKESK in the germline V gene. The V and J ends lost 1 base and 2 bases, in that order; junction bases with no gene match: 8. DNA for the CDR3: TGTGCCAGCAGCCAAGCCTACAGGGGGAAGGACACAGATACGCAGTATTTT. It translates to CASSQAYRGKDTDTQYF.

The table lists this clone with a few counts. The chain uses TRBV11-2 and TRBJ1-1; D perhaps matches TRBD1 (5 bases). V shed 5 bases and J shed 1 base, with 8 bases lying between them. Per the germline V gene, CDR1 is SGHAT and CDR2 is FQNNGV. The CDR3 spans 13 residues. The CDR3: CASSRTGNTEAFF. Here the CDR3 DNA reads TGTGCCAGCAGCCGTACAGGGAACACTGAAGCTTTCTTT.

CDR3 protein: CASSPRLYTQYF. In DNA form, the CDR3 reads TGTGCCAGCAGTCCCAGATTATATACGCAGTATTTT. The chain joins TRBV28 to TRBJ2-3, with D unresolved. In germline, CDR1 is MDHEN, CDR2 SYDVKM. V was trimmed by 5 bases and J by 7 bases, leaving 10 bases between them. CDR3 size: 12 residues. Supplemented by reference TRBV28 and TRBJ2-3, the full variable domain reads DVKVTQSSRYLVKRTGEKVFLECVQDMDHENMFWYRQDPGLGLRLIYFSYDVKMKEKGDIPEGYSVSREKKERFSLILESASTNQTSMYLCASSPRLYTQYFGPGTRLTVL.

This chain joins TRBV7-2 and TRBJ2-7; a possible D gene is TRBD1 (9 bases). The CDR3 extends over 16 amino acids. The germline V gene has CDR1 SGHTA and CDR2 FQGNSA. Trimming pared 5 bases from V and 3 bases from J, leaving 20 bases between. The CDR3 bases are TGTGCCAGCAGCCTTCTGGCGGGGGGACAGGGCTACGAGCAGTACTTC. This translates into CASSLLAGGQGYEQYF.

V gene TRBV5-1 combines with J gene TRBJ1-1, with a weak D call TRBD1 (5 bases). Germline V gene sequence: CDR1 SGHRS, CDR2 YFSETQ. The CDR3 has 15 residues. Trimming shortened V by 4 bases and J by 5 bases, and 18 bases separated the two germline ends. Here the CDR3 reads CASSPVTGGRTEAFF. The DNA of the CDR3 is TGCGCCAGCAGCCCCGTCACAGGAGGGCGGACTGAAGCTTTCTTT. The full variable domain, completed using reference TRBV5-1 and TRBJ1-1, is KAGVTQTPRYLIKTRGQQVTLSCSPISGHRSVSWYQQTPGQGLQFLFEYFSETQRNKGNFPGRFSGRQFSNSRSEMNVSTLELGDSALYLCASSPVTGGRTEAFFGQGTRLTVV.

The rearrangement joins TRBV5-4 to TRBJ2-7, with D tentatively TRBD2 (6 bases). V was trimmed by 4 bases and J by 1 base, leaving 18 bases between them. Germline V gene sequence: CDR1 SGHNT, CDR2 YYREEE (reference sequence). The CDR3 has 16 residues. The CDR3 loop is CASSPRPGGSSYEQYF. For the CDR3, the DNA is TGTGCCAGCAGCCCACGGCCCGGGGGTTCATCCTACGAGCAGTACTTC.